Listed below are T cell receptor beta chains from one sample, sequenced in a study of cytomegalovirus exposure and HLA in healthy donors. Using immunoSEQ multiplex PCR, the repertoire was profiled, and TCRdb retains in-frame clones only, with some absent. Of roughly 130,000 clones listed, about 90% were seen once; the top ten hold less than 8%. Source material: PBMCs. The receptor set was obtained from a woman under 40 in good health and CMV-seropositive. The CDR3 runs from the conserved cysteine through the conserved F or W. D genes are given only for firm matches. Part of the rows lack a size; the others show once, few, many or a class for expanded clones.

d_call j_call clone_size v_call cdr3_nt cdr3_aa
TRBD1 TRBJ2-7 medium-sized TRBV27 TGTGCCAGCAGTTCATGGACAGGGCCCGGAGAGCAGTACTTC CASSSWTGPGEQYF
NA TRBJ2-3 NA TRBV7-3 TGTGCCAGCAGCCCAAAGCGGGCCTCCACAGATACGCAGTATTTT CASSPKRASTDTQYF
NA TRBJ2-3 NA TRBV6-6 TGTGCCAGCAGTGGGGACGGGACTCCTTCAGATACGCAGTATTTT CASSGDGTPSDTQYF
TRBD1 TRBJ1-1 NA TRBV6-1 TGTGCCAGCAGAGCGGGACAGGGCCCCGTTGAAGCTTTCTTT CASRAGQGPVEAFF
TRBD2 TRBJ2-7 NA TRBV11-2 TGTGCCAGCAGCTGGACTAGCGGGGGTTGGTACGAGCAGTACTTC CASSWTSGGWYEQYF
TRBD1 TRBJ2-7 NA TRBV5-1 TGCGCCAGCAGCTACGCGGGACAGGGGACGTACGAGCAGTACTTC CASSYAGQGTYEQYF
TRBD1 TRBJ2-7 NA TRBV10-2 TGCGCCAGCAGTGGCCGGGACAGGGAACCCTACGAGCAGTACTTC CASSGRDREPYEQYF
TRBD2 TRBJ2-7 NA TRBV6-4 TGTGCCAGCAGTGTACGGGAGGGCCATCAGTACTTC CASSVREGHQYF
TRBD1 TRBJ2-3 NA TRBV18 TGTGCCAGCTCACCCGGGACAGGGAAAGATACGCAGTATTTT CASSPGTGKDTQYF
NA TRBJ2-3 NA TRBV10-3 TGTGCCATCAGTGAGTGGCGGGGCACAGATACGCAGTATTTT CAISEWRGTDTQYF
NA TRBJ1-3 NA TRBV28 TGTGCCAGCAGTTTACACAGAACAGGTCCCGGAAACACCATATATTTT CASSLHRTGPGNTIYF
NA TRBJ2-2 NA TRBV29-1 TGCAGCGTTGATAATAGGGGTACCGGGGAGCTGTTTTTT CSVDNRGTGELFF
TRBD2 TRBJ2-5 NA TRBV10-3 TGTGCCATCAGTACACTAGCGGAAGAGACCCAGTACTTC CAISTLAEETQYF
NA TRBJ2-7 few TRBV21-1 TGTGCCAGCAGCAAAGTGGGGGGGCAGTACTTC CASSKVGGQYF
TRBD1 TRBJ2-4 NA TRBV2 TGTGCCAGCAGTGAAGGACAGGGTGTGGACATTCAGTACTTC CASSEGQGVDIQYF
NA TRBJ2-2 NA TRBV27 TGTGCCAGCAGTTCGATAGTCCCTGCCGGGGAGCTGTTTTTT CASSSIVPAGELFF
TRBD1 TRBJ1-3 NA TRBV28 TGTGCCAGCAGTGAAGGGACAGCCTCTGGAAACACCATATATTTT CASSEGTASGNTIYF
TRBD2 TRBJ2-7 NA TRBV27 TGTGCCAGCAGCACCAAGGGACTAGCCTACGAGCAGTACTTC CASSTKGLAYEQYF
NA TRBJ1-2 NA TRBV19 TGTGCCAGTAGTATTGGCGGGGGAGCGGGCTATGGCTACACCTTC CASSIGGGAGYGYTF
TRBD2 TRBJ2-1 NA TRBV7-6 TGTGCCAGCAGCTTGAGGACTAGCGGGATCGATGAGCAGTTCTTC CASSLRTSGIDEQFF
NA TRBJ1-3 NA TRBV5-6 TGTGCCAGCAGCTTGAGAGGCAGAAGTCCTGGAAACACCATATATTTT CASSLRGRSPGNTIYF
TRBD2 TRBJ2-5 NA TRBV5-1 TGCGCCAGCAGCCTCCCACTAGCGGGGGAGAGGGAGACCCAGTACTTC CASSLPLAGERETQYF
NA TRBJ2-5 NA TRBV2 TGTGCCAGCAGGATCGATGAGGTTCAAGAGACCCAGTACTTC CASRIDEVQETQYF
NA TRBJ2-3 NA TRBV19 TGTGCCAGTAGGAGGGAGAGTTGGTATTTT CASRRESWYF
NA TRBJ1-4 once TRBV28 TGTGCCAGCAATGTCCGGTCTAATGAAAAACTGTTTTTT CASNVRSNEKLFF
NA TRBJ2-6 NA TRBV9 TGTGCCAGCAGCGTAGGGGGGCCCGGGGCCAACGTCCTGACTTTC CASSVGGPGANVLTF
TRBD2 TRBJ2-7 NA TRBV6-5 TGTGCCAGCAGCCCAGATAGCGGGAGACAGTACTTC CASSPDSGRQYF
NA TRBJ2-1 NA TRBV6-4 TGTGCCAGCAGTGACGTTCCAGCGGTTAGCTCCTACAATGAGCAGTTCTTC CASSDVPAVSSYNEQFF
NA TRBJ2-2 NA TRBV11-3 TGTGCCAGCAGGCAGGCAGGCACCGGGGAGCTGTTTTTT CASRQAGTGELFF
TRBD1 TRBJ2-1 NA TRBV2 TGTGCCAGCAGTGAAGCGGGCAGGGGGCCTGAGCAGTTCTTC CASSEAGRGPEQFF
NA TRBJ1-5 NA TRBV4-1 TGCGCCAGCAGCCAAGCTACGGGGGAAGTGCAGCCCCAGCATTTT CASSQATGEVQPQHF
NA TRBJ2-3 once TRBV5-6 TGTGCCAGCAGGAAGACAGGGACTGGCACAGATACGCAGTATTTT CASRKTGTGTDTQYF
TRBD1 TRBJ2-5 NA TRBV5-8 TGTGCCAGCAGCCAGGGACAGTGGCTAGAGACCCAGTACTTC CASSQGQWLETQYF
TRBD1 TRBJ2-3 NA TRBV19 TGTGCCAGTAGATCTGGACAGGGGCGCACAGATACGCAGTATTTT CASRSGQGRTDTQYF
TRBD2 TRBJ2-1 NA TRBV14 TGTGCCAGCAGCCAAGACCCCCCGGGACTAGCGGTATTTAATGCCTACAATGAGCAGTTCTTC CASSQDPPGLAVFNAYNEQFF
NA TRBJ1-2 NA TRBV2 TGTGCCAGCACTGTACAGGGATCATTCCTTCAGTACGGCTACACCTTC CASTVQGSFLQYGYTF
NA TRBJ1-6 NA TRBV10-2 TGCGCCAGCAGCAGAAGGAGCAGTGAGAATTCACCCCTCCACTTT CASSRRSSENSPLHF
NA TRBJ1-4 NA TRBV10-3 TGTGCCATCAGACCTGACAGCGAGAATGAAAAACTGTTTTTT CAIRPDSENEKLFF
NA TRBJ2-4 NA TRBV2 TGTGCCAGCAGCCTAGCTTTAGCCAAAAACATTCAGTACTTC CASSLALAKNIQYF
NA TRBJ1-2 NA TRBV10-3 TGTGCCATCACCCCCCGTGAACAGGGTTTTGGCGGCTACACCTTC CAITPREQGFGGYTF
TRBD2 TRBJ2-4 NA TRBV2 TGTGCCAGCAGTGATTGGACCACGGGGGGCATTCAGTACTTC CASSDWTTGGIQYF
TRBD1 TRBJ2-7 NA TRBV7-6 TGTGCCAGCAGCTTAGGGGACAGAGACTACGAGCAGTACTTC CASSLGDRDYEQYF
TRBD2 TRBJ2-3 NA TRBV5-4 TGTGCCAGCCGTCTCGCGGGGGGGCCAGATACGCAGTATTTT CASRLAGGPDTQYF
TRBD2 TRBJ2-1 NA TRBV6-4 TGTGCCAGCAGTGACTCCACTAGCGGGGGTGATGAGCAGTTCTTC CASSDSTSGGDEQFF
TRBD1 TRBJ2-7 NA TRBV28 TGTGCCAGCAGGGTCGCCGGGACAGGGGGCTACGAGCAGTACTTC CASRVAGTGGYEQYF
TRBD1 TRBJ2-7 once TRBV14 TGTGCCAGCAGCGACGGATGGACAGGGGTAAGGCAGTACTTC CASSDGWTGVRQYF
NA TRBJ1-4 NA TRBV11-2 TGTGCCAGCAGCCCCAGTGCGGGGGGGCGCGTATCGGAAAAACTGTTTTTT CASSPSAGGRVSEKLFF
TRBD2 TRBJ2-7 NA TRBV5-1 TGCGCCAGCAGCTATAGCGGGGCCTCCTACGAGCAGTACTTC CASSYSGASYEQYF